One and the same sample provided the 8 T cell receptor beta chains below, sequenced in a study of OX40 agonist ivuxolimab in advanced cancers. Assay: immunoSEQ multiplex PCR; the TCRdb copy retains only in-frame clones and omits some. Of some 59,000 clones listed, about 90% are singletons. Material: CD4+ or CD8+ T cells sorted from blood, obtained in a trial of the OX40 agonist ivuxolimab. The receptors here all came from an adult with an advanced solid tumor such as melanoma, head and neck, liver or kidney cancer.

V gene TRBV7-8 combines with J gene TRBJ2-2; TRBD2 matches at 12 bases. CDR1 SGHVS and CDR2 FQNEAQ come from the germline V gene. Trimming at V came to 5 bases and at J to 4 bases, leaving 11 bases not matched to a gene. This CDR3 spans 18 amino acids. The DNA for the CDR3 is TGTGCCAGCAGCCCCCACCCTCCTAGCGGGAGGGTCACCGGGGAGCTGTTTTTT. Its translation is CASSPHPPSGRVTGELFF.

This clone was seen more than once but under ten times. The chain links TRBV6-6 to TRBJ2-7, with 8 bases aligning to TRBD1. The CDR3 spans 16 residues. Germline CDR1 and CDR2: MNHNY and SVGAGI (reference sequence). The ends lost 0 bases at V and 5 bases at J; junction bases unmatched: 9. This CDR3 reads CASSYSGRGQSNEQYF. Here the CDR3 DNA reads TGTGCCAGCAGTTACTCGGGCAGGGGGCAATCCAACGAGCAGTACTTC.

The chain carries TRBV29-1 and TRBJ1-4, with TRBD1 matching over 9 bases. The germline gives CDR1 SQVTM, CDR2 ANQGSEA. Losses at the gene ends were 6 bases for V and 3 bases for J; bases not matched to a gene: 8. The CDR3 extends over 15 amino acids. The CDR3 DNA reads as TGCAGCGTGGCCGGGACAGGGATCGCTAATGAAAAACTGTTTTTT. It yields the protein CSVAGTGIANEKLFF.

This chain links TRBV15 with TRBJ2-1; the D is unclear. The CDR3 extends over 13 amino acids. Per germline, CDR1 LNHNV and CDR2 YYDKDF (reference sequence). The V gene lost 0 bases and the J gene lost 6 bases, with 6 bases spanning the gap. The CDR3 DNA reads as TGTGCCACCAGCAGAGATGCAGTCAATGAGCAGTTCTTC. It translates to CATSRDAVNEQFF.

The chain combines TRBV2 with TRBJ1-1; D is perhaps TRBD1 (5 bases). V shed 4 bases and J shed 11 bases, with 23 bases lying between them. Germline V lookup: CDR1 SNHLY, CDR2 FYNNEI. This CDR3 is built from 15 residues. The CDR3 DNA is TGTGCCAGCAGTGTCCCGGGGACCGCCCGAAGTAAGGCTTTCTTT. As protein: CASSVPGTARSKAFF.

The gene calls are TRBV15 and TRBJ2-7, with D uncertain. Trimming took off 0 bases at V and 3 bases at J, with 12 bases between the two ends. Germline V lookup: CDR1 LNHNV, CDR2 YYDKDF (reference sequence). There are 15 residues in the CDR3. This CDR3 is CATSRDLGQVYEQYF. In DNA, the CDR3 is TGTGCCACCAGCAGAGATCTAGGGCAGGTCTACGAGCAGTACTTC.

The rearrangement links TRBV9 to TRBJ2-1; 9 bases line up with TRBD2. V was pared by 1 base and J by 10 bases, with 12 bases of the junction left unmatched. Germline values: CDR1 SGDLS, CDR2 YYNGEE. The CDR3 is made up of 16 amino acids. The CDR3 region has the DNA TGTGCCAGCAGCGTATCCCCTGGGGGTCTAGCGGGAGAGCAGTTCTTC. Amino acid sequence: CASSVSPGGLAGEQFF.

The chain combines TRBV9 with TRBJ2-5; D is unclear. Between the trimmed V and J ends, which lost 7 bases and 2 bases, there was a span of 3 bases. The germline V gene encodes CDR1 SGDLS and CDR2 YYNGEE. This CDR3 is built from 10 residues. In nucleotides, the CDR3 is TGTGCCAGCGGACAAGAGACCCAGTACTTC. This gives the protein CASGQETQYF.